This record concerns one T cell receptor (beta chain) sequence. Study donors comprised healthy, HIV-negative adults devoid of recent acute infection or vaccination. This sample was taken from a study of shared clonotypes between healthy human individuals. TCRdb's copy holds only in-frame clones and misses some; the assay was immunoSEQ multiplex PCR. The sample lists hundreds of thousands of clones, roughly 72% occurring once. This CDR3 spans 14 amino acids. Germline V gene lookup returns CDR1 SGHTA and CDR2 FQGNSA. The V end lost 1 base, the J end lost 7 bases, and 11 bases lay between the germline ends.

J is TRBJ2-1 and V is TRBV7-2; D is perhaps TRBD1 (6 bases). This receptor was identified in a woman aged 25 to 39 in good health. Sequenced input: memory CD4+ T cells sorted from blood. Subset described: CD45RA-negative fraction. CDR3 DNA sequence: TGTGCCAGCAGCTTAGGACAGGCCCCTAATGAGCAGTTCTTC. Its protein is CASSLGQAPNEQFF.